Listed here is a single TCR beta chain. This record comes from a study of blood T cell repertoires in COVID-19. As for the study in general: COVID-19 samples collected from the United States, Italy and Spain covered acute and convalescent phases. In each case, the material was cDNA or gDNA derived from T cells, B-cell-depleted T cells, or PBMCs.

CDR3 size: 13 residues. V shed 5 bases and J shed 7 bases, with 12 bases lying between them. Germline CDR1 SNHLY, CDR2 FYNNEI. The assay was immunoSEQ multiplex PCR, and TCRdb's table has in-frame clones only and misses some. This table holds 35,000 to 45,000 clones, around 90% found once. V and J are TRBV2 and TRBJ1-5; D unclear. Sequenced: peripheral blood. This receptor was taken from a man aged 45-65 years with COVID-19, enrolled during active disease. The CDR3 DNA is TGTGCCAGCAGTTCACAAGAGAGGCAGCCCCAGCATTTT. Translating it yields CASSSQERQPQHF.